This T cell receptor beta chain was captured in a study of beta chain features in type 1 diabetes. Findings and caveats of the study: For Type 1 diabetes patients, all four CD4+ subsets carried TCRB CDR3s that were moderately but significantly shorter. Reduced insertions and increased deletions marked VDJ junctions in type 1 diabetes patients.

About this clone: Its antigen is not identified.

Germline V gives CDR1 LGHNA, CDR2 YNFKEQ. The trim removed 4 bases at V and 1 base at J, leaving 0 bases unmatched. This CDR3 has 14 residues. The sequenced template was cDNA made from the entire isolated RNA. The read count averaged approximately 3.5 million across naive, central memory and regulatory T cell samples. TCRdb's table, derived via immunoSEQ multiplex PCR, lists solely in-frame clones and lacks some. The repertoire has about 260,000 clones, about 63% of them found once; the top ten carry around 0.05%. Sorting gave populations that all exceeded 98% purity. This clonotype was obtained from a man in his thirties or forties in good health. The chain joins TRBV4-2 to TRBJ1-4; TRBD1 matches at 7 bases. The source material was naive CD4+ T cells from blood. This CDR3 reads CASSPGGTNEKLFF. CDR3 bases: TGTGCCAGCAGCCCAGGGGGAACTAATGAAAAACTGTTTTTT.